This paragraph covers one TCR beta chain sequence. The target of this receptor is not known. Base qualities were left out, and no much larger clone turns up one base away. The receptor library was made with 5' RACE. TCRdb shows the sequencer as Illumina HiSeq 2500. A second about 7 to 11 cycle PCR used a sample-barcoded 5' primer and a J-beta primer mix. A template-switch 5' adaptor carrying 12 random nucleotides introduced a unique molecular identifier onto each TCR beta cDNA molecule. Each sample yielded at least 2.5 million CDR3-containing paired-end reads. All of the RNA was converted into first-strand cDNA using the Mint cDNA synthesis kit, with a TRBC-specific oligonucleotide serving as the primer. Following uracil-DNA glycosylase treatment, all cDNA underwent a first 18-cycle PCR with the universal primers M1SS and BC2_uni_R. Per the authors' processing: For normalization, 1 million high-quality reads, each with a distinct molecular identifier, were randomly selected from each sample. Instead of being binned into consensus sequences, reads that shared molecular identifiers were thrown out. MiTCR, with a Q25 quality threshold and the strictest error-elimination algorithm, was used for CDR3 identification, clonotype clustering and error correction. A nonparametric unseen species model with Euler transformation was used to estimate lower-bound total TCR beta diversity. TCRdb took the public reads, trimmed them with fastp at Q25, ran MiXCR for clone calling and kept in-frame beta chains. Each CDR3 protein gets just one entry, which takes the most common genes and DNA from the rows behind it. The V and J calls shown here were made by TCRdb, not taken from the authors' results. This sample lists approximately 1.5 million distinct CDR3 sequences; 35% to 45% were detected once. Clones ranked in the top ten supply approximately 4% of the sample.

These data belong to a study of blood T cells in healthy people across ages (dated by TCRdb to about 2015). General notes on the study: In model experiments, template switching captured roughly one uniquely barcoded TCR beta cDNA molecule for every two T cells. Age-related changes in TCR beta repertoire diversity were measured in the study by deep sequencing normalized with unique cDNA molecular identifiers. Using the same blood draw, the study looked at two additional independent replicas of 1 million unique cDNA reads for two donors, one aged 18 to 30 and the other aged 80 or older. Four age groups were formed from the donors: young (average approximately 15 years), middle-aged (approximately 40), aged (about 62) and long-lived (around 82). To avoid experimental bias, donors of different ages were distributed randomly across sequencing lanes. Results and caveats for the whole study, not just this receptor: Observed TCR beta diversity per million T cells fell roughly linearly with age, and a significant reduction was already apparent by age around 40. There was a strong correlation between observed TCR beta diversity and the percentage of naive T cells measured by flow cytometry. Compared with the aged group, the long-lived group had more naive CD4+ T cells, fewer expanded clones and increased TCR diversity, a pattern suggesting age selection. Donor CMV infection status was unknown, potentially confounding age-related changes in expanded clonotypes. Estimates of total diversity based on one million sequenced T cells were regarded as lower bounds and as underestimates. Bulk unsorted PBMC profiling prevented conclusive comparison of naive and antigen-experienced compartments.

The roughly 38 donors, aged 6 to 90 years, were systemically healthy Caucasian individuals from Russia. Approximately 9.3 milliliters of peripheral blood were collected from each donor into EDTA-treated Vacutainer tubes. Ficoll-Paque density-gradient centrifugation was used to isolate PBMCs, with at least 6 million obtained per sample. Total RNA, at least 6 micrograms per sample, was extracted from PBMCs with Trizol reagent. Naive CD45RAhigh/CD27high T cell percentages were measured by flow cytometry on a PBMC aliquot from every donor. The CDR3 goes from the cysteine to the phenylalanine over 16 residues. The sequence is cut down to CDR3 DNA, 48 bases in frame from base 1. V trim: 4 bases; J trim: 4 bases; unmatched bases: 9. From the germline V gene, CDR1 is ENHRY and CDR2 is SYGVKD.

The chain was built from TRBV10-3 and TRBJ1-4, with 7 central nucleotides matching TRBD1. The sequenced material came from blood. The TCR comes from a woman aged 18-29 years in good health. The CDR3 region reads CAISAQGGPGNEKLFF. The nucleotide sequence reads TGTGCCATCAGTGCCCAGGGGGGGCCCGGTAATGAAAAACTGTTTTTT.